This T cell receptor (beta chain) was recorded in a study of blood T cell repertoires in COVID-19. Study overall: Acute and convalescent COVID-19 specimens originated in the United States, Italy and Spain.

Trimming removed 0 bases from V and 0 bases from J, with 10 bases in between. This CDR3 is built from 16 residues. Germline CDR1 is SGHDT and CDR2 is YYEEEE. Per the original data handling: It was from reference gene primer amplification that nucleated cell counts were estimated. Repertoires were generated with immunoSEQ multiplex PCR, while TCRdb's copy carries only in-frame clones and drops some. The DNA was the basis for D and trimming; V, J and clone size are from that table. The sample contains approximately 200,000 clones, 84% of which appear only once. This sequence was found in a woman aged 80 or over with COVID-19, enrolled during active disease. Material for sequencing was peripheral blood. The chain joins TRBV5-6 to TRBJ1-5; D is uncertain. CDR3 sequence: CASSLGPDYSNQPQHF. The CDR3 DNA reads TGTGCCAGCAGCTTGGGGCCGGACTATAGCAATCAGCCCCAGCATTTT.